The clone carrying this T cell receptor (beta chain) appeared a few times. Its antigen is undetermined. The CDR3 has 13 amino acids. The V gene's germline CDR1 is DFQATT and CDR2 SNEGSKA (reference sequence). The ends were cut back, 6 bases at V and 0 bases at J, with 11 bases in the middle. These data are taken from a study of T-cell memory formation after mild COVID-19. Study background: TCR clusters largely stayed donor specific.

Regarding the study as a whole: SARS-CoV-2 specificity was not confirmed for second-wave clones peaking on day 37. Among clones contracting day 15 to 85, CD4/CD8 was balanced, whereas later expanders leaned CD4+.

The 5'RACE method, run with constant-segment primers, produced TCR alpha and TCR beta cDNA libraries (carrying sample barcodes and UMIs). TCRdb ran MiXCR on the 5' RACE reads and lists one entry per CDR3 protein. The table lists approximately 150,000 distinct CDR3 sequences, about 19% of them singletons. The chain combines TRBV20-1 with TRBJ1-1, with D maybe TRBD1 (6 bases). Source material: PBMCs or a T cell subset sorted from them (not recorded which). The receptor comes from an adult woman who had mild COVID-19 (a few samples of this study predate the infection). Cell type and time point are not known. CDR3 sequence reads: CSAATGLNTEAFF. The CDR3 nucleotides read TGCAGTGCGGCCACAGGGTTGAACACTGAAGCTTTCTTT.